This entry is about one TCR beta chain. Authors' methods: By means of reference gene primer amplification, nucleated cell counts were estimated. Only in-frame clones appear in the TCRdb table, and some are missing; sequencing was by immunoSEQ multiplex PCR. V and J calls and clone size are copied from that table; D and trimming were computed from the DNA. The table lists around 30,000 clones, approximately 71% of them singletons, with about a sixth in the top ten. This specimen belongs to a study of blood T cell repertoires in COVID-19. Overall study context: COVID-19 samples collected from the United States, Italy and Spain covered acute and convalescent phases. In each case, the material was cDNA or gDNA derived from T cells, B-cell-depleted T cells, or PBMCs.

The source is a human donor in a cohort sampled during active COVID-19. The sequenced material came from peripheral blood.

CDR3 in amino acids: CASSLRVTGGTEAFF. CDR3 in DNA: TGTGCCAGCAGCCTGCGAGTGACAGGCGGCACTGAAGCTTTCTTT. The chain couples TRBV5-5 to TRBJ1-1; maybe TRBD1 (6 bases). V lost 4 bases to trimming and J lost 4 bases, with 17 bases between them. Per germline, CDR1 SGHKS and CDR2 YYEKEE (reference sequence). There are 15 residues in the CDR3.